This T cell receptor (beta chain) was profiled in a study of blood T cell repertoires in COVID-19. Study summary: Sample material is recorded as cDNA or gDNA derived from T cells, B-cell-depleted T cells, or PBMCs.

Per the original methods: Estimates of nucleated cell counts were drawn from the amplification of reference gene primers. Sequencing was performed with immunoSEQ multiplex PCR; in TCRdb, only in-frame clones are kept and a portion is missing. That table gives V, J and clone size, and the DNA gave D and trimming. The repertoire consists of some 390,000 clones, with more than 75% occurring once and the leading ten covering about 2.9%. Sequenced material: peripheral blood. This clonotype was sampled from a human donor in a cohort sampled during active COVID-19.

The CDR3 here is CATRQDNQPQHF. In nucleotides, the CDR3 is TGTGCCACCAGACAGGACAATCAGCCCCAGCATTTT. The V and J genes are TRBV7-3 and TRBJ1-5; TRBD1 is a possible D gene (6 bases). V shed 10 bases and J shed 3 bases, with 10 bases lying between them. The CDR3 is 12 residues long. Germline CDR1 reads SGHTA; CDR2 reads FQGTGA.